This T cell receptor beta chain was found in a study of blood T cell repertoires in COVID-19. The wider study: From the United States, Italy and Spain came samples of acute and convalescent COVID-19. T cells, B-cell-depleted T cells, or PBMCs provided the cDNA or gDNA that served as material.

Original processing methods: It was from reference gene primer amplification that nucleated cell counts were estimated. Here immunoSEQ multiplex PCR was the method, and the copy in TCRdb shows in-frame clones only, minus some. V and J calls and clone size are given by that table; D and trimming were obtained from the DNA. Among 60,000 to 75,000 clones listed, 65% to 90% were seen once. The CDR3 has 14 residues. With V trimmed by 4 bases and J by 4 bases, 7 bases remained unmatched. The germline CDR1 and CDR2 sequences are SGDLS and YYNGEE. This TCR was sampled from a human donor in a cohort sampled during active COVID-19. The rearrangement uses TRBV9 and TRBJ1-2, with 7 bases that match TRBD1. The specimen sequenced was peripheral blood. The CDR3 coding sequence is TGTGCCAGCAGCTTACCCGGGACAGCCTATGGCTACACCTTC. Residues: CASSLPGTAYGYTF.